This T cell receptor (beta chain) was sequenced in a study of patients and donors after allogeneic stem cell transplantation. Each CDR3 protein gets one entry after TCRdb re-called the RT-PCR reads with MiXCR. The repertoire has 400,000 to 450,000 distinct CDR3 sequences, approximately 16% of them found once; the top ten carry around 7.9%. The germline CDR1 and CDR2 sequences are LGHNA and YNFKEQ. The CDR3 runs to 17 residues. J was trimmed by 4 bases and V by 2 bases; bases with no gene match: 13. Sequencing was performed on blood, either unsorted or a sorted T cell fraction (not recorded which). The TCR originated in a human donor who was either an allogeneic HSCT recipient or a stem cell or donor lymphocyte infusion donor (not recorded which). It is not recorded whose cells these are; they may come from a transplant donor. This rearrangement joins TRBV4-2 to TRBJ1-2; TRBD1 matches at 7 bases. CDR3 region: CASSQPSTRQGTYGYTF. CDR3 nucleotides: TGTGCCAGCAGCCAACCATCGACCCGACAGGGCACCTATGGCTACACCTTC.